This T cell receptor (beta chain) emerged from a study of immune characterization of retroperitoneal liposarcoma. This clonotype is medium-sized in the sample. The CDR3 consists of 12 residues. Trimming removed 8 bases at V and 15 bases at J, with 20 bases between. Germline CDR1 reads MNHNS; CDR2 reads SASEGT. TCRdb processed the PCR reads anew with MiXCR; each CDR3 protein has one entry. The profile covers more than 9,000 distinct CDR3 sequences, with under 35% appearing a single time and about a tenth taken by the ten largest. This chain uses TRBV6-1 with TRBJ2-1, with D tentatively TRBD2 (5 bases). Sequenced material: tumor tissue. This sequence originates from a female donor with retroperitoneal liposarcoma. The CDR3 DNA follows: TGTGCCAGCGGCCCGGCTGGGGAGCTACCGTTCTTC. This codes for CASGPAGELPFF.